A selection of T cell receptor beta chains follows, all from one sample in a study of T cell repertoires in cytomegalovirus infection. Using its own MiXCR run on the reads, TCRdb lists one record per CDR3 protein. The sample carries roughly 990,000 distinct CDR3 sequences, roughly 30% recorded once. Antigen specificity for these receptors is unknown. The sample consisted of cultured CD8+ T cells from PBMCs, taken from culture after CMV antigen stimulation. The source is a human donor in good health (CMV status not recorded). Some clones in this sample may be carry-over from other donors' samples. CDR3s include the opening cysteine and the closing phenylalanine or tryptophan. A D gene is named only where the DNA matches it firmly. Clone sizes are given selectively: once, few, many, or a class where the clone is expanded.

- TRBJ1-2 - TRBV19 TGTGCCAGTAACCCTCTCCCGACCCGCCCTGGTGGCTACACCTTC CASNPLPTRPGGYTF
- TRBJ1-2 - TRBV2 TGTGCCAGCAAAGAAGATAGCCTGAGCTATGGCTACACCTTC CASKEDSLSYGYTF
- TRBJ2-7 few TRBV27 TGTGCCAGCAGTCCCTCGACAGTTGGGGAGCAGTACTTC CASSPSTVGEQYF
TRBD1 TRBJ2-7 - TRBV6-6 TGTGCCAGCAGTCCCCGACAGGGAGAGAGCGAGCAGTACTTC CASSPRQGESEQYF
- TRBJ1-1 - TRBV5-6 TGTGCCAGCAGCTTTAGTTGGACCGTAGAGAACACTGAAGCTTTCTTT CASSFSWTVENTEAFF
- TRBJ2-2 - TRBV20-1 TGCAGTGCTAGGGACAGTGACACCGGGGAGCTGTTTTTT CSARDSDTGELFF
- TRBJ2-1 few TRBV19 TGTGCCAGTAGTAACCCAAGTCAGGGGGGATTCGGAAATGAGCAGTTCTTC CASSNPSQGGFGNEQFF
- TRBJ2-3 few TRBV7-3 TGTGCCAGCAGCTTATCTGGGGTTGCAGATACGCAGTATTTT CASSLSGVADTQYF
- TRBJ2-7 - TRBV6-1 TGTGCCAGCAGTGAACGGGGGTATAATCGCGGCGAGCAGTACTTC CASSERGYNRGEQYF
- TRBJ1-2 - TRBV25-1 TGTGCCAGCAGCGAAGGAAGTAGGGTCGCTGGCTACACCTTC CASSEGSRVAGYTF
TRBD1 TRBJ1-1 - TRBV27 TGTGCCAGCAGTGACCCCGGGACAGGGACTGGAGCTTTCTTT CASSDPGTGTGAFF
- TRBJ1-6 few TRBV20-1 TGCAGTGCTCCTCTCAGGGGACGGAGCTCCTATAATTCACCCCTCCACTTT CSAPLRGRSSYNSPLHF
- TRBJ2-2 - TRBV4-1 TGCGCCAGCAGCCGGACGGCGAGCACCGGGGAGCTGTTTTTT CASSRTASTGELFF
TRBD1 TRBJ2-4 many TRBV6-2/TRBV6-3 TGTGCCAGCAGACAGGGGCCAGCCAAAAACATTCAGTACTTC CASRQGPAKNIQYF
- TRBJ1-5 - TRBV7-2 TGTGCCAACAGCCCCGGGACGGCTAGCAATCAGCCCCAGCATTTT CANSPGTASNQPQHF
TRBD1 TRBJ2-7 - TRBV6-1 TGTGCCAGCAGTGCTCCGGGACAGGGCACCTACGAGCAGTACTTC CASSAPGQGTYEQYF
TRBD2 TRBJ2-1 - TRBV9 TGTGCCAGCAGCGACTTTAGCGGGGGGTCTCCCAATGAGCAGTTCTTC CASSDFSGGSPNEQFF
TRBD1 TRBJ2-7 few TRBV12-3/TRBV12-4 TGTGCCAGCAGTTTCCAGGGGGCGGACAACGAGCAGTACTTC CASSFQGADNEQYF
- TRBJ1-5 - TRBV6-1 TGTGCCAGCAGTGAATTGGATAGCAATCAGCCCCAGCATTTT CASSELDSNQPQHF
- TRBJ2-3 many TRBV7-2 TGTGCCAGCAGCTTAGAGGGGGCGCGGGGAGATACGCAGTATTTT CASSLEGARGDTQYF
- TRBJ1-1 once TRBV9 TGTGCCAGCAGCGAAGGGGGTGAATCCACTGAAGCTTTCTTT CASSEGGESTEAFF
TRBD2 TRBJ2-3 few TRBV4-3 TGCGCCAGCAGCCCAGATACGCTGCGGGGGGGCGTTTCAGATACGCAGTATTTT CASSPDTLRGGVSDTQYF
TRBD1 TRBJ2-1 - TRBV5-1 TGCGCCAGCAGCTTGAGGGGACAGGGCCACAATGAGCAGTTCTTC CASSLRGQGHNEQFF
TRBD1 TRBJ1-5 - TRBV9 TGTGCCAGCAGCGCCGGGACAGGTCCCAATCAGCCCCAGCATTTT CASSAGTGPNQPQHF
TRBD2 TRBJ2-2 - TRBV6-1 TGTGCCAGCAGTGATCGAGCGGGGGGTGCCGGGGAGCTGTTTTTT CASSDRAGGAGELFF
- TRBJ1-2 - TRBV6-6 TGTGCCAGCAGTTACTCTCCCATATCCAACTATGGCTACACCTTC CASSYSPISNYGYTF
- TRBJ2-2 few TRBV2 TGTGCCAGCAGTGAAGGACTTACGGGGGAGCTGTTTTTT CASSEGLTGELFF
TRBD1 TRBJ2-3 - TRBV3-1 TGTGCCAGCAGCCAAGATAGGGGGACAGGGGTAACAGATACGCAGTATTTT CASSQDRGTGVTDTQYF
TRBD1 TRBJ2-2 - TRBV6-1 TGTGCCAGCAACACCGGGACAGGGGGCACCGGGGAGCTGTTTTTT CASNTGTGGTGELFF
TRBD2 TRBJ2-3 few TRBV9 TGTGCCAGCAGCACCAACTTAGCGGGGGCCACAGATACGCAGTATTTT CASSTNLAGATDTQYF
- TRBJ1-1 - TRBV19 TGTGCCAGTAGTCCGGGTGGACCAAAAGCTTTCTTT CASSPGGPKAFF
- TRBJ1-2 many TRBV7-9 TGTGCCAGCAGCTTGCGGGGAACTAACTATGGCTACACCTTC CASSLRGTNYGYTF
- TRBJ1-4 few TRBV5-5 TGTGCCAGCAGCTTGGAACCAGGGCTTGAAAAACTGTTTTTT CASSLEPGLEKLFF
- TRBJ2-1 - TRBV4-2 TGTGCCAACAGCCAAGTAACTAGCCGAATTAACAATGAGCAGTTCTTC CANSQVTSRINNEQFF
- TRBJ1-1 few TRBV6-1 TGTGCCAGCCCCCGAATTTCGGGGACCACTGAAGCTTTCTTT CASPRISGTTEAFF
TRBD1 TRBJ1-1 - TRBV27 TGTGCCAGCAGTACAGGGGGAGTTTGGACTGAAGCTTTCTTT CASSTGGVWTEAFF
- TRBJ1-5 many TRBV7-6 TGTGCCAGCAGCTTAATGTCAGGGGAGGGCCAGCCCCAGCATTTT CASSLMSGEGQPQHF
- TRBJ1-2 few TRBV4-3 TGCGCCAGCAGCCAAGAAATAGCTAACTATGGCTACACCTTC CASSQEIANYGYTF
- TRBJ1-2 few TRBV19 TGTGCCAGTAACCCCCGCCAGTCCGATACCTATGGCTACACCTTC CASNPRQSDTYGYTF
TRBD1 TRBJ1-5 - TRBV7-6 TGTGCCAGCAGCAACGGGACAGGGGGTAATCAGCCCCAGCATTTT CASSNGTGGNQPQHF
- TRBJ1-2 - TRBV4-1 TGCGCCAGCAGCCAAGACGAATTGGAGAGAGACTTGTATGGCTACACCTTC CASSQDELERDLYGYTF
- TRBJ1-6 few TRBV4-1 TGCGCCAGCAGCCAAGAAGCAGTTAGCTCCTATAATTCACCCCTCCACTTT CASSQEAVSSYNSPLHF
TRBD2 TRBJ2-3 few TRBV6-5 TGTGCCAGCAGTTACTCGGCGGGGGGGCCCACAGATACGCAGTATTTT CASSYSAGGPTDTQYF
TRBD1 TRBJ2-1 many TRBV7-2 TGTGCCAGCAGCCCCCCTCCGGGACAGGGCCCCTACAATGAGCAGTTCTTC CASSPPPGQGPYNEQFF
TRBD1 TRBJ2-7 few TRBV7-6 TGTGCCAGCAGCCCCAGGACAGGGGGCGTCCACGAGCAGTACTTC CASSPRTGGVHEQYF
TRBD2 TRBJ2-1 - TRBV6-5 TGTGCCAGCAGAAGGACCGGGACTAACAACAATGAGCAGTTCTTC CASRRTGTNNNEQFF
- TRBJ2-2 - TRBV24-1 TGTGCCACCAGTGTGGGGGATGACACCGGGGAGCTGTTTTTT CATSVGDDTGELFF
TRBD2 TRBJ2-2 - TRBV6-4 TGTGCCAGCAGTCGGCAGGGAGGGACGCCGAACACCGGGGAGCTGTTTTTT CASSRQGGTPNTGELFF
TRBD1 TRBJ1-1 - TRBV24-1 TGTGCCACCAGTGACTCGGGACAGGGGGCCACTGAAGCTTTCTTT CATSDSGQGATEAFF
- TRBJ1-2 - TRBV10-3 TGTGCCATAAATAAGGAACAGGGTTTGGCTGGCTACACCTTC CAINKEQGLAGYTF